Below are 2 T cell receptor beta chains sequenced from a single sample in a study of T-cell reconstitution after alpha-beta-depleted transplantation in children. This sample's TCRbeta library carried unique molecular identifier barcodes. TCRdb re-analysed the PCR reads in MiXCR, keeping a single row per CDR3 protein. The sample carries hundreds of thousands of distinct CDR3 sequences, roughly 15% recorded once. Sequencing used PBMCs, obtained from the stem cell graft. These TCRs come from a human donor who donated a stem cell graft to a child with Fanconi anemia.

This clonotype was detected ten times or more. The rearrangement uses TRBV29-1 and TRBJ2-1, with D perhaps matching TRBD2 (6 bases). Trimming removed 4 bases from V and 3 bases from J, with 13 bases in between. CDR3 size: 14 residues. Germline assignment: CDR1 SQVTM and CDR2 ANQGSEA. The CDR3 DNA is TGCAGCGTTGGCGGAGGGAAAGGCTACAATGAGCAGTTCTTC. This sequence encodes CSVGGGKGYNEQFF.

The genes are TRBV11-2 and TRBJ2-1, with 15 bases matching TRBD2. The CDR3 is 18 residues long. Germline CDR1 reads SGHAT; CDR2 reads FQNNGV. With V trimmed by 3 bases and J by 4 bases, 7 bases remained unmatched. The CDR3 reads CASSFRTSGGALYNEQFF. In DNA, the CDR3 is TGTGCCAGCAGCTTCCGGACTAGCGGGGGGGCCTTATACAATGAGCAGTTCTTC.